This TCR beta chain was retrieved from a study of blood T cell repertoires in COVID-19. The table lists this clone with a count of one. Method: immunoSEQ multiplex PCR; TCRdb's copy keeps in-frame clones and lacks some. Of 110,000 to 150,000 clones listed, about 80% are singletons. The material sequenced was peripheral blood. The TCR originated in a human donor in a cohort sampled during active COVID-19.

CDR3 nucleotide sequence: TGTGCCAGTAGTACCCCGGGACAGACCTATGGCTACACCTTC. Protein: CASSTPGQTYGYTF. V gene TRBV19 combines with J gene TRBJ1-2; TRBD1 aligns across 7 bases. V lost 4 bases to trimming and J lost 4 bases; unmatched junction nucleotides: 6. Germline CDR1 LNHDA, CDR2 SQIVND (reference sequence). This CDR3 is 14 amino acids long.